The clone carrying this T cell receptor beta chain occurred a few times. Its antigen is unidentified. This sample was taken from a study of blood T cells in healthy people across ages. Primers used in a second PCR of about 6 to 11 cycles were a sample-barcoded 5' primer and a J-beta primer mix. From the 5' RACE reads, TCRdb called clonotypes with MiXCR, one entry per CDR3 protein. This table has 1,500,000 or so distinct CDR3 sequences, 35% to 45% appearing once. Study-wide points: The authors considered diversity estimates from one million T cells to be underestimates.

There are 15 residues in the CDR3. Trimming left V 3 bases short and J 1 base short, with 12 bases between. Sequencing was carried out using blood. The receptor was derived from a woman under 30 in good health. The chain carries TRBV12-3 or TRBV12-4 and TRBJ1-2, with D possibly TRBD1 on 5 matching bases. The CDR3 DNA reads TGTGCCAGCAGTTTTCTAGACAGCCTTAACTATGGCTACACCTTC. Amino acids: CASSFLDSLNYGYTF.